The present TCR beta chain was sequenced within a study of vaccination and CD4 T cells after COVID-19 (dated by TCRdb to 2021 to 2024). Background on the whole study: Convalescent patients had a positive SARS-CoV-2 result on nasal swab PCR, and of these patients, nine had mild disease and one had severe disease. For a few convalescent patients, samples were collected at an early post-vaccination timepoint (day 14) as well as at a late post-vaccination timepoint (days 161 to 241). Participants got two doses of the Pfizer-BioNTech BNT162b2 vaccine (n=8) or two doses of the Moderna mRNA-1273 vaccine (n=2). In the convalescent cohort there were six males and four females, among whom were two Hispanic individuals, seven Caucasians, two Asians and one multiracial person. Post-COVID blood samples were collected from convalescent patients a median of approximately 93 days after diagnosis, with a range of about 30 to 180 days. Post-vaccine blood samples were collected a median of about 72 days after the second vaccine dose, ranging from roughly 12 to 241 days. In nine to eleven COVID-19 convalescent patients and several infection-naive healthy vaccine recipients, researchers compared the spike-specific CD4+ TCR repertoire from before mRNA vaccination with the repertoire from after. Broad study findings and their caveats: Nearly all vaccine-specific clones in convalescent patients (304 of 307) were mono-reactive for SARS-CoV-2 spike rather than cross-reactive with common cold coronaviruses. The median number of SARS-CoV-2-reactive clonotypes rose from under 25 after infection to 38 after vaccination, but the change was not significant. Among the post-vaccine SARS-CoV-2-reactive clones in convalescent patients, a median around 90% showed up only after vaccination, which suggests vaccine-specific priming. The study included relatively few convalescent patients and did not analyze early timepoints after natural infection.

The meaning of the sample's time point label: late sampling 161 to 241 days after vaccination in a few convalescent patients. Positive SARS-CoV-2 PCR tests in the convalescent patients dated from March to December 2020, before Alpha, Beta and Delta variants emerged in the United States. Ficoll-Paque Plus gradient centrifugation was used to isolate PBMCs from whole blood, and the isolated PBMCs were then either used fresh or cryopreserved at -140C. Libraries were prepared through PCR. Instrument used: Illumina iSeq 100. Per the original workflow: Non-productive sequences were filtered out, and CDR3s that did not start with C, did not end with F or W, or were shorter than 7 amino acids were discarded. Using R version 3.6.1, CDR3 homology was evaluated through Levenshtein distances (stringdist) along with unrooted phylogenetic trees (ape). TCRdb applied fastp at Q25 and MiXCR to the public reads, then kept only in-frame beta chains. Rows merge per CDR3 protein into single entries with the most common DNA and genes. Here the V and J calls rest on TCRdb's processing, not on the authors' analysis. This sample gives around 37,000 distinct CDR3 sequences in total; 35% to 45% of them show up just once. The ten largest clones add up to roughly 6.2% of the sample.

The CDR3 has 20 amino acids, counting the end cysteine and phenylalanine. The read is trimmed to its CDR3 DNA, 60 bases read in frame from base 1. About this clonotype: Its antigen target is currently unknown. No base quality values were provided; no much bigger clone lies one nucleotide off.

The clonotype was recovered from a human donor who had recovered from COVID-19. The source material was CD4+ T cells from blood, sampled about 7 months after SARS-CoV-2 vaccination. Here the chain combines TRBV21-1 and TRBJ2-3; TRBD2 reflects the table's D call only, with no check against the DNA. TRBV21-1 is shown as a pseudogene. The DNA sequence is TGTGCCAGCAGCAAACTCCCTAGCGGGAGGGAATACCGGGGCACAGATACGCAGTATTTT. It translates to CASSKLPSGREYRGTDTQYF.